This T cell receptor (beta chain) was identified in a study of shared clonotypes between healthy human individuals. Study-wide results and limits: Some clonotypes were shared by all four sorted-subset donors, while others were not shared. The non-shared ones had lower generation probabilities than the shared ones.

Every subset's genomic DNA went evenly onto several immunoSEQ plates. The method was immunoSEQ multiplex PCR; TCRdb's version includes in-frame clones alone and lacks a portion of them. The sample has around 1.9 million clones, approximately 94% seen once. As for this clone: Antigen unknown.

Naive-designated CD8 cells lacked CD45RO, were positively enriched for CCR7, and omitted terminally differentiated effector memory CD45RA+ cells. The clonotype originates from a man between 18 and 29 years old in good health. Some clones in this sample may be carry-over from other donors' samples. Material for sequencing was naive CD8+ T cells from PBMCs.

CDR3 in DNA: TGTGCCACCCAGGGGCTAGGTGGCTACACCTTC. Its translation: CATQGLGGYTF. This chain uses TRBV19 with TRBJ1-2; D is perhaps TRBD1 (6 bases). The CDR3 loop spans 11 amino acids. Deletions cut 10 bases from V and 7 bases from J, with 13 bases between. Germline loops: CDR1 LNHDA, CDR2 SQIVND (reference sequence).